This is a list of T cell receptor beta chains from one sample in a study of human T cells and chemical hapten exposure. TCRdb re-analysed the RACE reads in MiXCR, keeping a single row per CDR3 protein. This table holds about 80,000 distinct CDR3 sequences, about 15% found once. This specimen consisted of whole blood, obtained in connection with sensitization to the hapten diphenylcyclopropenone (DPC). The receptors were sampled from a woman in her fifties or sixties with alopecia areata. Some clones in this sample may be carry-over from other donors' samples. The CDR3 runs from the conserved cysteine through the conserved F or W. Each record gives: clone size, D gene, J gene, V gene, CDR3 DNA, CDR3 protein. D genes are given only for firm matches. Only part of the rows carry a size: once, few, many, or a class if the clone is expanded.

size: few
D: TRBD2
J: TRBJ2-5
V: TRBV19
DNA: TGTGCCAGTAGTATACGGGGGGGAGAGACCCAGTACTTC
CDR3: CASSIRGGETQYF

size: few
D: -
J: TRBJ2-7
V: TRBV27
DNA: TGTGCCAGCAGTCCCACGGGGGCCTACGAGCAGTACTTC
CDR3: CASSPTGAYEQYF

size: -
D: TRBD1
J: TRBJ1-5
V: TRBV27
DNA: TGTGCCAGCAGACCCTCGACAGGGGGTTTCAATCAGCCCCAGCATTTT
CDR3: CASRPSTGGFNQPQHF

size: few
D: -
J: TRBJ2-7
V: TRBV4-3
DNA: TGCGCCAGCAGCCAAGAGTACCCGGGGGCCCACTACGAGCAGTACTTC
CDR3: CASSQEYPGAHYEQYF

size: few
D: -
J: TRBJ2-7
V: TRBV14
DNA: TGTGCCAGCAGCCAAGACTGGTACTCCTACGAGCAGTACTTC
CDR3: CASSQDWYSYEQYF

size: few
D: -
J: TRBJ1-6
V: TRBV20-1
DNA: TGCAGTGCTGGGGCCCCAGGACATAATTCACCCCTCCACTTT
CDR3: CSAGAPGHNSPLHF

size: -
D: -
J: TRBJ2-1
V: TRBV9
DNA: TGTGCCAGCAGCCCCCGGCTCCAGCGCAATGAGCAGTTCTTC
CDR3: CASSPRLQRNEQFF

size: many
D: -
J: TRBJ2-1
V: TRBV7-9
DNA: TGTGCCACCTCCAGGGGGGGCCCCTACAATGAGCAGTTCTTC
CDR3: CATSRGGPYNEQFF

size: medium-sized
D: -
J: TRBJ1-1
V: TRBV5-1
DNA: TGCGCCAGCAGCTTCGTGGGAGAGAACACTGAAGCTTTCTTT
CDR3: CASSFVGENTEAFF

size: -
D: TRBD2
J: TRBJ2-5
V: TRBV20-1
DNA: TGCAGTGCGTCGACTAGCGGGAGGTTGCAAGAGACCCAGTACTTC
CDR3: CSASTSGRLQETQYF

size: few
D: -
J: TRBJ2-6
V: TRBV18
DNA: TGTGCCAGCTCACCACTCCCTGGAGCTGGGGCCAACGTCCTGACTTTC
CDR3: CASSPLPGAGANVLTF